Following are 21 T cell receptor beta chains from one sample sequenced in a study of blood T cell repertoires in COVID-19. Generated by immunoSEQ multiplex PCR, the TCRdb table keeps only in-frame clones and is missing some. The sample consists of about 120,000 clones, 82% of them appearing once. The sample taken for sequencing was peripheral blood. These receptors were collected from a human donor in a cohort sampled during active COVID-19.

The CDR3: CASSRPGQQYEQYF. CDR3 bases: TGTGCCAGCAGTAGGCCGGGACAGCAATACGAGCAGTACTTC. This sequence joins TRBV6-5 and TRBJ2-7, with 7 bases fitting TRBD1. J lost 4 bases, V lost 5 bases, and 8 bases had no gene match. The CDR3 loop spans 14 amino acids. In germline, CDR1 is MNHEY, CDR2 SVGAGI.

The V gene is TRBV28, the J gene TRBJ2-7; possible D gene TRBD1, 6 bases. The CDR3 extends over 12 amino acids. Germline assignment: CDR1 MDHEN and CDR2 SYDVKM. With 6 bases removed from V and 5 bases from J, the gap between germline ends came to 11 bases. The CDR3 region has the DNA TGTGCCAGCAGCTGGGGGCGAGACGAGCAGTACTTC. Protein: CASSWGRDEQYF.

V gene TRBV4-1 combines with J gene TRBJ2-3, with TRBD1 identical over 10 bases. This CDR3 contains 15 residues. The germline CDR1 and CDR2 sequences are MGHRA and YSYEKL. J lost 9 bases, V lost 4 bases, and 10 bases had no gene match. The CDR3: CASSPSGGQGFTQYF. The CDR3 DNA reads as TGCGCCAGCAGCCCGAGCGGGGGACAGGGGTTCACGCAGTATTTT.

V usage is TRBV27 and J usage is TRBJ2-5, with D tentatively TRBD2 (6 bases). The CDR3 is 15 residues long. Germline CDR1 is MNHEY and CDR2 is SMNVEV (reference sequence). Trimming took off 2 bases at V and 4 bases at J, with 14 bases between the two ends. The CDR3: CASSLREASSETQYF. CDR3 coding DNA: TGTGCCAGCAGTTTAAGGGAGGCCAGCTCAGAGACCCAGTACTTC.

The chain has TRBV5-5 and TRBJ1-2; 7 bases line up with TRBD1. Unmatched junction bases numbered 5, after V lost 7 bases and J lost 2 bases. This CDR3 has 13 amino acids. Germline-derived CDR1 and CDR2 are SGHKS and YYEKEE (reference sequence). In nucleotides, the CDR3 is TGTGCCAGCGGACCGACAGGGAACTATGGCTACACCTTC. Translation: CASGPTGNYGYTF.

This chain links TRBV19 with TRBJ2-7; a possible D gene is TRBD1 (5 bases). The CDR3 length is 14 residues. Germline loops: CDR1 LNHDA, CDR2 SQIVND (reference sequence). V was trimmed by 6 bases and J by 0 bases, leaving 12 bases between them. CDR3 coding DNA: TGTGCCAGTAGCCGACAGTCGACCTCCTACGAGCAGTACTTC. It is translated as CASSRQSTSYEQYF.

The V call is TRBV5-8, the J call TRBJ1-5; a weak D match, TRBD1 (6 bases). CDR3 length: 16 residues. V lost 2 bases, J lost 5 bases, and 17 bases lay in between. Germline V lookup: CDR1 SGHTS, CDR2 YDEGEE. The CDR3 nucleotides are TGTGCCAGCAGCTTTCCGGGGGGCAGGGAATATCAGCCCCAGCATTTT. This encodes CASSFPGGREYQPQHF.

The chain recombines TRBV4-1 with TRBJ2-3, with 7 bases fitting TRBD2. This CDR3 region has 19 residues. Germline-derived CDR1 and CDR2 are MGHRA and YSYEKL. V lost 1 base, J lost 3 bases, and 16 bases stayed unmatched. DNA of the CDR3: TGCGCCAGCAGCCAAGGGATAATAAAAGCGGGGATTGGGACAGATACGCAGTATTTT. This encodes CASSQGIIKAGIGTDTQYF.

V gene TRBV7-9 combines with J gene TRBJ1-4; TRBD1 matches 7 bases. The germline V gene encodes CDR1 SEHNR and CDR2 FQNEAQ (reference sequence). This CDR3 region has 16 residues. V shed 1 base and J 3 bases; nucleotides not matched to a gene: 5. The CDR3 bases are TGTGCCAGCAGCTTAGGACAGGGCTCCTCTAATGAAAAACTGTTTTTT. Amino acid sequence: CASSLGQGSSNEKLFF. Based on the CDR3 plus reference TRBV7-9 and TRBJ1-4, the full variable domain is DTGVSQNPRHKITKRGQNVTFRCDPISEHNRLYWYRQTLGQGPEFLTYFQNEAQLEKSRLLSDRFSAERPKGSFSTLEIQRTEQGDSAMYLCASSLGQGSSNEKLFFGSGTQLSVL.

The CDR3 bases are TGTGCCAGCAGTGAGGGGAGAAGCTCCTACAATGAGCAGTTCTTC. Protein product: CASSEGRSSYNEQFF. The chain uses TRBV2 and TRBJ2-1, with TRBD2 as a possible D gene (5 bases). The CDR3 is made up of 15 amino acids. V dropped 3 bases and J dropped 0 bases, with 9 bases sitting between them. CDR1 SNHLY and CDR2 FYNNEI come from the germline V gene.

The chain has TRBV6-6 and TRBJ1-1; 7 bases line up with TRBD1. The CDR3 runs to 13 residues. The germline gives CDR1 MNHNY, CDR2 SVGAGI (reference sequence). Losses at the gene ends were 4 bases for V and 6 bases for J; bases not matched to a gene: 5. CDR3 DNA sequence: TGTGCCAGCAGTTCCCGGACAGGAGCTGAAGCTTTCTTT. This encodes CASSSRTGAEAFF.

The chain joins TRBV19 to TRBJ2-2, with 8 bases matching TRBD1. This CDR3 spans 14 amino acids. Germline values: CDR1 LNHDA, CDR2 SQIVND (reference sequence). The V gene end was trimmed by 7 bases and the J gene end by 7 bases; junction bases not matched to a gene: 8. CDR3 DNA: TGTGCCAGTACCCAACAGGGGGGAGGCGGGGAGCTGTTTTTT. Its translation: CASTQQGGGGELFF.

V gene TRBV7-8 combines with J gene TRBJ2-1, with 8 bases fitting TRBD1. The J segment lost 5 bases and the V segment lost 5 bases, leaving 2 bases of the junction unmatched. The CDR3 runs 13 residues. Germline V gene data show CDR1 as SGHVS and CDR2 as FQNEAQ. The CDR3 DNA is TGTGCCAGCAGCCCGGACAGGGACAATGAGCAGTTCTTC. Amino acid sequence: CASSPDRDNEQFF.

The V call is TRBV6-5, the J call TRBJ2-2, with 8 positions matching TRBD1. Trimming took 5 bases from V and 4 from J; bases not matched to a gene: 6. There are 15 residues in the CDR3. Germline V gives CDR1 MNHEY, CDR2 SVGAGI. Here the CDR3 DNA reads TGTGCCAGCAGTCGACAGGGGATTTTCACCGGGGAGCTGTTTTTT. It yields the protein CASSRQGIFTGELFF.

The V call is TRBV5-5, the J call TRBJ1-2; D is possibly TRBD1 (6 bases). The CDR3 covers 16 residues. V lost 3 bases and J 6 bases, leaving 21 bases between the germline ends. CDR1 SGHKS and CDR2 YYEKEE come from the germline V gene (reference sequence). The CDR3 is CASSSDWNTGIHGYTF. Written as DNA, the CDR3 is TGTGCCAGCAGCTCCGACTGGAATACAGGGATCCATGGCTACACCTTC.

The gene calls are TRBV14 and TRBJ1-6; no clear D. Trimming removed 1 base from V and 7 bases from J, with 8 bases in between. Germline V gives CDR1 SGHDN, CDR2 FVKESK. There are 14 residues in the CDR3. The CDR3 coding sequence is TGTGCCAGCAGCCAAGCAAGCAGGAATTCACCCCTCCACTTT. Protein: CASSQASRNSPLHF.

The V gene is TRBV6-6, the J gene TRBJ2-5, with 10 bases that match TRBD1. Germline CDR1 MNHNY, CDR2 SVGAGI (reference sequence). This CDR3 is built from 15 residues. V was clipped by 6 bases and J by 2 bases; unmatched bases: 6. The CDR3 protein is CASRPGQGGQETQYF. CDR3 coding DNA: TGTGCCAGCAGGCCCGGACAGGGGGGGCAAGAGACCCAGTACTTC.

J is TRBJ1-1 and V is TRBV3-1 (or the pseudogene TRBV3-2); D is ambiguous. V dropped 1 base and J dropped 6 bases, with 18 bases sitting between them. The CDR3 loop spans 16 amino acids. In germline, CDR1 is LGHDT, CDR2 YNNKEL (reference sequence). Here the CDR3 DNA reads TGTGCCAGCAGCCAAGCGAGGGTTCAAAGGGTGGCTGAAGCTTTCTTT. It yields the protein CASSQARVQRVAEAFF.

The genes are TRBV5-4 and TRBJ2-1, with 9 positions matching TRBD2. The germline CDR1 and CDR2 sequences are SGHNT and YYREEE (reference sequence). V gave up 0 bases and J gave up 9 bases; unmatched junction bases: 10. The CDR3 is made up of 16 amino acids. CDR3 DNA: TGTGCCAGCAGCTTGGGTGGGCTAGCGGGGCTGGGTGAGCAGTTCTTC. Protein sequence: CASSLGGLAGLGEQFF.

This clone was seen a handful of times. This rearrangement joins TRBV11-1 to TRBJ1-2, with TRBD1 matching 8 bases. This CDR3 spans 15 amino acids. Trimming at V came to 1 base and at J to 7 bases, leaving 8 bases not matched to a gene. CDR1 is SGHAT and CDR2 is FQDESV in the germline V gene (reference sequence). The chain's CDR3 is CASSLGGDRGTGYTF. The CDR3 DNA follows: TGTGCCAGCAGCTTAGGTGGTGACAGGGGAACTGGCTACACCTTC.

The rearrangement links TRBV28 to TRBJ2-7, with a tentative D call TRBD2 (6 bases). CDR1 MDHEN and CDR2 SYDVKM come from the germline V gene. V gave up 7 bases and J gave up 2 bases, with 12 bases separating them. There are 13 residues in the CDR3. CDR3 sequence: CASNGGLTYEQYF. The CDR3 nucleotides are TGTGCCAGCAACGGGGGTCTCACCTACGAGCAGTACTTC.